This T cell receptor beta chain was captured in a study of blood T cell repertoires in COVID-19. In the authors' methods: Amplified reference gene primers provided the basis for estimating nucleated cell counts. Generated by immunoSEQ multiplex PCR, the TCRdb table keeps only in-frame clones and is missing some. The D gene and trimming were derived from the DNA, and the V and J assignments and clone size from that table. The sample consists of under 300,000 clones, about nine tenths of them appearing once. Sequenced sample: PBMCs or T cells enriched from blood (not recorded which). The receptor's source is a young man who had recovered from COVID-19.

The CDR3 here is CASSAAMNTEAFF. The CDR3 region has the DNA TGTGCCAGCAGCGCAGCGATGAACACTGAAGCTTTCTTT. The chain carries TRBV5-6 and TRBJ1-1, with no clear D. This CDR3 is 13 amino acids long. The ends were cut back, 4 bases at V and 0 bases at J, with 7 bases in the middle. In germline, CDR1 is SGHDT, CDR2 YYEEEE.